Sequencing of this T cell receptor beta chain was carried out in a study of blood T cell repertoires in COVID-19. Turning to the study itself: T cells, B-cell-depleted T cells, or PBMCs supplied cDNA or gDNA.

The ends were cut back, 4 bases at V and 7 bases at J, with 9 bases in the middle. CDR3 size: 12 residues. Germline V gene sequence: CDR1 SGHTS, CDR2 YDEGEE. This clone was detected once. As originally analysed: Reference gene primer amplification yielded estimated nucleated cell counts. Generated by immunoSEQ multiplex PCR, the TCRdb table keeps only in-frame clones and is missing some. Clone size and V and J calls were adopted from that table, with D and trimming inferred from the DNA. The repertoire holds about 210,000 clones, roughly 86% seen once, with about 6% in the top ten. Those who participated ranged in age from roughly 18 to 100 years and resided in approximately 23 US areas.

The chain links TRBV5-8 to TRBJ2-1, with TRBD1 as a possible D gene (5 bases). The sequenced sample consisted of PBMCs or T cells enriched from blood (not recorded which). The sequence was obtained from a man aged 35-49 years with acute COVID-19. The CDR3 sequence is CASSQGRNEQFF. The CDR3 DNA follows: TGTGCCAGCAGCCAGGGAAGGAATGAGCAGTTCTTC.